These 15 T cell receptor beta chains were sequenced from one sample in a study of cytomegalovirus exposure and HLA in healthy donors. Primers for the PCR totalled 60 Vbeta and 13 Jbeta. The repertoire was sequenced with immunoSEQ multiplex PCR; TCRdb's copy has only in-frame clones and lacks some. The table includes a few hundred thousand clones, over 60% detected once. Sample: PBMCs. These receptors all stem from a man aged 35-49 years in good health and CMV-seronegative.

As DNA, the CDR3 is TGTGCCAGCAGCGTAGATTCCGGGACAGGGGACACTGAAGCTTTCTTT. Translation gives CASSVDSGTGDTEAFF. The chain has TRBV9 and TRBJ1-1; 10 positions agree with TRBD1. The CDR3 is 16 residues long. Germline CDR1 reads SGDLS; CDR2 reads YYNGEE. V lost 0 bases and J lost 3; bases outside the gene matches: 5.

The CDR3: CASSLTKLAGGWLEQYF. CDR3 DNA: TGTGCCAGCAGCTTAACCAAACTAGCGGGGGGCTGGCTCGAGCAGTACTTC. This chain joins TRBV7-8 and TRBJ2-7; TRBD2 matches at 12 bases. Germline CDR1 SGHVS, CDR2 FQNEAQ. The CDR3 consists of 17 residues. The V gene end was trimmed by 2 bases and the J gene end by 6 bases; junction bases not matched to a gene: 11.

The chain uses TRBV7-2 and TRBJ2-5; TRBD1 is a possible D gene (6 bases). This CDR3 region has 16 residues. The germline V gene has CDR1 SGHTA and CDR2 FQGNSA. Between the trimmed V and J ends, which lost 1 base and 5 bases, there was a span of 17 bases. CDR3 nucleotides: TGTGCCAGCAGCTTAGGGGGCCAGGGGTTTGGGGAGACCCAGTACTTC. Translated, it gives CASSLGGQGFGETQYF. The entire variable domain, with the rest obtained from reference TRBV7-2 and TRBJ2-5, is as follows: GAGVSQSPSNKVTEKGKDVELRCDPISGHTALYWYRQSLGQGLEFLIYFQGNSAPDKSGLPSDRFSAERTGGSVSTLTIQRTQQEDSAVYLCASSLGGQGFGETQYFGPGTRLLVL.

The V gene is TRBV7-2, the J gene TRBJ1-1; D perhaps matches TRBD1 (6 bases). The CDR3 runs to 14 residues. V lost 2 bases to trimming and J lost 2 bases, with 9 bases between them. CDR1 SGHTA and CDR2 FQGNSA come from the germline V gene. CDR3 nucleotide sequence: TGTGCCAGCAGCTTATTACAGGGAAACACTGAAGCTTTCTTT. Its translation: CASSLLQGNTEAFF.

The V call is TRBV19, the J call TRBJ2-3; 9 bases fit TRBD1. The CDR3 is 14 amino acids. The trim removed 7 bases at V and 5 bases at J, leaving 7 bases unmatched. Germline values: CDR1 LNHDA, CDR2 SQIVND (reference sequence). In nucleotides, the CDR3 is TGTGCCAGTATAGGGACAGGGAAAAGAGATACGCAGTATTTT. Its protein is CASIGTGKRDTQYF.

The chain links TRBV19 to TRBJ1-2, with D tentatively TRBD1 (5 bases). Germline V lookup: CDR1 LNHDA, CDR2 SQIVND (reference sequence). V lost 7 bases and J lost 0, with 9 bases in between. The CDR3 has 13 residues. The CDR3: CASTRQPNYGYTF. DNA for the CDR3: TGTGCCAGTACCAGACAGCCTAACTATGGCTACACCTTC.

About this clone: Sequence at one end of the junction differs from germline and may be a read error. V and J are TRBV7-9 and TRBJ2-7; weak D call: TRBD2 (6 bases). Per germline, CDR1 SEHNR and CDR2 FQNEAQ (reference sequence). The CDR3 covers 13 residues. The CDR3 loop reads CATSRRDSYEQYF. The CDR3 bases are TGTGCCACCAGCCGGAGGGATTCCTACGAGCAGTACTTC.

This chain links TRBV10-3 with TRBJ2-7, with 7 bases identical to TRBD1. CDR3 length equals 13 residues. Germline V gene lookup returns CDR1 ENHRY and CDR2 SYGVKD. V gave up 5 bases and J gave up 4 bases; unmatched junction bases: 5. The DNA of the CDR3 is TGTGCCATCAGTCCAGGGGGACCTTACGAGCAGTACTTC. It translates to CAISPGGPYEQYF.

The chain is built from TRBV7-9 and TRBJ2-3; D may be TRBD1 (5 bases). Germline V gene lookup returns CDR1 SEHNR and CDR2 FQNEAQ (reference sequence). V gave up 0 bases and J gave up 1 base, with 8 bases separating them. This CDR3 contains 15 residues. CDR3 sequence reads: CASSLALGGTDTQYF. The CDR3 nucleotides are TGTGCCAGCAGCTTAGCGCTAGGGGGCACAGATACGCAGTATTTT.

The chain couples TRBV5-1 to TRBJ1-4; tentative D call: TRBD1 (6 bases). This CDR3 region has 16 residues. Trimming cost V 1 base and J 0 bases, with 10 bases left between them. Germline assignment: CDR1 SGHRS and CDR2 YFSETQ. As DNA, the CDR3 is TGCGCCAGCAGCTTGTATACAGGGTCAACTAATGAAAAACTGTTTTTT. Translating gives CASSLYTGSTNEKLFF.

The genes are TRBV10-2 and TRBJ1-1, with D possibly being TRBD1 (6 bases). Germline V CDR1 and CDR2: WSHSY, SAAADI. Trimming removed 3 bases at V and 3 bases at J, with 8 bases between. The CDR3 sequence is 13 residues long. CDR3 sequence: CASSEGGDTEAFF. Here the CDR3 DNA reads TGCGCCAGCAGTGAAGGGGGGGACACTGAAGCTTTCTTT.

The chain recombines TRBV5-1 with TRBJ2-1; no definite D call. Germline lookup yields CDR1 SGHRS and CDR2 YFSETQ. Trimming left V 0 bases short and J 0 bases short, with 10 bases between. The CDR3 is 16 amino acids. CDR3 sequence (DNA): TGCGCCAGCAGCTTGGGCCAACAGAGCTCCTACAATGAGCAGTTCTTC. Translated, it gives CASSLGQQSSYNEQFF. Combining the CDR3 with reference TRBV5-1 and TRBJ2-1 gives the whole variable domain KAGVTQTPRYLIKTRGQQVTLSCSPISGHRSVSWYQQTPGQGLQFLFEYFSETQRNKGNFPGRFSGRQFSNSRSEMNVSTLELGDSALYLCASSLGQQSSYNEQFFGPGTRLTVL.

The chain recombines TRBV19 with TRBJ1-5; D is perhaps TRBD1 (6 bases). V was pared by 6 bases and J by 6 bases, with 15 bases between. The CDR3 runs to 14 residues. Germline V gene sequence: CDR1 LNHDA, CDR2 SQIVND (reference sequence). CDR3: CASRDRKGIQPQHF. Written as DNA, the CDR3 is TGTGCCAGTAGAGACAGGAAGGGGATTCAGCCCCAGCATTTT.

V is TRBV5-6 and J is TRBJ2-1; no clear D gene. Germline V gives CDR1 SGHDT, CDR2 YYEEEE. Trimming cost V 2 bases and J 6 bases, with 9 bases left between them. CDR3 length equals 13 residues. The DNA for the CDR3 is TGTGCCAGCAGCTTCGGTCACCCCAATGAGCAGTTCTTC. Residues: CASSFGHPNEQFF. Together with reference TRBV5-6 and TRBJ2-1, the CDR3 gives the full variable domain: DAGVTQSPTHLIKTRGQQVTLRCSPKSGHDTVSWYQQALGQGPQFIFQYYEEEERQRGNFPDRFSGHQFPNYSSELNVNALLLGDSALYLCASSFGHPNEQFFGPGTRLTVL.

This chain links TRBV15 with TRBJ2-7; D remains unclear. V dropped 0 bases and J dropped 2 bases, with 8 bases sitting between them. The CDR3 sequence is 14 residues long. Per germline, CDR1 LNHNV and CDR2 YYDKDF (reference sequence). Here the CDR3 reads CATSRDRTAYEQYF. CDR3 DNA: TGTGCCACCAGCAGAGATCGTACTGCCTACGAGCAGTACTTC.